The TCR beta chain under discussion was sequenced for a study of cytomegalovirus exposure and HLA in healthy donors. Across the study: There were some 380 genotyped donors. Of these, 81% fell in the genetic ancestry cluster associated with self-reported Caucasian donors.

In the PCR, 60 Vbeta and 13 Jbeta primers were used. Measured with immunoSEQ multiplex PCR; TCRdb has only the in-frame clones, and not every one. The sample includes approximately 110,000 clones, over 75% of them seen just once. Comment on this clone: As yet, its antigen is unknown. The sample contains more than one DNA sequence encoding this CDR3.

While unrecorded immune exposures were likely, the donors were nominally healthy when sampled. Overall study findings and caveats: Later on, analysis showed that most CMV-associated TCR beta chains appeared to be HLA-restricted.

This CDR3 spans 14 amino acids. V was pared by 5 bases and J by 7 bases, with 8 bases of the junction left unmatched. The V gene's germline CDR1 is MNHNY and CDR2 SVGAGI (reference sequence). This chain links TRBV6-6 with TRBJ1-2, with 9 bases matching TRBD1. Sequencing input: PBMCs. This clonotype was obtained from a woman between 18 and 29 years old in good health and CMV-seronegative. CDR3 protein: CASSPGTGTGGYTF. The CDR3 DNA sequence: TGTGCCAGCAGTCCCGGGACAGGGACGGGTGGCTACACCTTC.